A selection of T cell receptor beta chains follows, all from one sample in a study of OX40 agonist ivuxolimab in advanced cancers. Sequencing used immunoSEQ multiplex PCR; TCRdb keeps in-frame clones, though not all of them. The sample holds about 98,000 clones, approximately 90% seen once. Source: CD4+ or CD8+ T cells sorted from blood, taken in a trial of the OX40 agonist ivuxolimab. These receptor sequences come from an adult with an advanced solid tumor such as melanoma, head and neck, liver or kidney cancer. Both conserved end residues are part of each CDR3. D genes are given only for firm matches. Some rows have no size entry. The others give once, few or many, or a class for an expanded clone.

CDR3nt: TGTGCCAGCAGCCCCGGCTACACCTTC
CDR3aa: CASSPGYTF
j_gene: TRBJ1-2
d_gene: NA
v_gene: TRBV11-2
abundance: NA

CDR3nt: TGCGCCAGCAGCTTGGCCGGGACAGGGAATGAAAAACTGTTTTTT
CDR3aa: CASSLAGTGNEKLFF
j_gene: TRBJ1-4
d_gene: TRBD1
v_gene: TRBV5-1
abundance: NA

CDR3nt: TGTGCCACCAGCAGGGGACAGGGGAGTGGAAACACCATATATTTT
CDR3aa: CATSRGQGSGNTIYF
j_gene: TRBJ1-3
d_gene: TRBD1
v_gene: TRBV15
abundance: once

CDR3nt: TGTGCCAGCAGTGAAGGGCCTAGCAGCTACAATGAGCAGTTCTTC
CDR3aa: CASSEGPSSYNEQFF
j_gene: TRBJ2-1
d_gene: NA
v_gene: TRBV6-1
abundance: NA

CDR3nt: TGTGCCAGCAGTTTGGGGCTTGAAGCTTTCTTT
CDR3aa: CASSLGLEAFF
j_gene: TRBJ1-1
d_gene: NA
v_gene: TRBV28
abundance: NA

CDR3nt: TGTGCCAGCTCCCCCGGAATAAGCGCGACGAACACTGAAGCTTTCTTT
CDR3aa: CASSPGISATNTEAFF
j_gene: TRBJ1-1
d_gene: NA
v_gene: TRBV18
abundance: once

CDR3nt: TGTGCCAGCAGTGCCCGCGGAGGGGGCTACGAGCAGTACTTC
CDR3aa: CASSARGGGYEQYF
j_gene: TRBJ2-7
d_gene: NA
v_gene: TRBV6-1
abundance: NA

CDR3nt: TGTGCCAGCAGCTTGGAAGGCAGACTGGCGAGTGAGCAGTACTTC
CDR3aa: CASSLEGRLASEQYF
j_gene: TRBJ2-7
d_gene: NA
v_gene: TRBV5-6
abundance: few

CDR3nt: TGTGCCAGCAGGAAGCAGCTGAACACTGAAGCTTTCTTT
CDR3aa: CASRKQLNTEAFF
j_gene: TRBJ1-1
d_gene: NA
v_gene: TRBV6-5
abundance: NA

CDR3nt: TGTGCCAGCAGTTCGGGACTAGCGGGAGGACAAGAGACCCAGTACTTC
CDR3aa: CASSSGLAGGQETQYF
j_gene: TRBJ2-5
d_gene: TRBD2
v_gene: TRBV11-3
abundance: NA

CDR3nt: TGTGCCACTCGTAGGGCCAACGTCCTGACTTTC
CDR3aa: CATRRANVLTF
j_gene: TRBJ2-6
d_gene: NA
v_gene: TRBV6-5
abundance: NA

CDR3nt: TGTGCCAGCTCAACATACGATTTGAACACTGAAGCTTTCTTT
CDR3aa: CASSTYDLNTEAFF
j_gene: TRBJ1-1
d_gene: NA
v_gene: TRBV18
abundance: NA

CDR3nt: TGTGCCAGTAGAAGGTTGCAGGGGGCGTCTGGCTACACCTTC
CDR3aa: CASRRLQGASGYTF
j_gene: TRBJ1-2
d_gene: TRBD1
v_gene: TRBV19
abundance: NA

CDR3nt: TGTGCCAGCAGTGAATGGGGTAAGGGAGAAGCTTTCTTT
CDR3aa: CASSEWGKGEAFF
j_gene: TRBJ1-1
d_gene: NA
v_gene: TRBV6-1
abundance: once

CDR3nt: TGTGCCAGCAGCGTTCTAGCGGGTTCATCGCAAGAGACCCAGTACTTC
CDR3aa: CASSVLAGSSQETQYF
j_gene: TRBJ2-5
d_gene: TRBD2
v_gene: TRBV9
abundance: once

CDR3nt: TGTGCCAGCAGTTTTGCCAGGGAGGGGAACACTGAAGCTTTCTTT
CDR3aa: CASSFAREGNTEAFF
j_gene: TRBJ1-1
d_gene: NA
v_gene: TRBV28
abundance: NA

CDR3nt: TGTGCCAGCAGCCAGAGGCCCGTATCCACCGGGGAGCTGTTTTTT
CDR3aa: CASSQRPVSTGELFF
j_gene: TRBJ2-2
d_gene: NA
v_gene: TRBV14
abundance: NA

CDR3nt: TGTGCCAGCAGTAAAGGGGCGGGCACGTACAATGAGCAGTTCTTC
CDR3aa: CASSKGAGTYNEQFF
j_gene: TRBJ2-1
d_gene: NA
v_gene: TRBV6-5
abundance: NA

CDR3nt: TGTGCCAGCAGCTTGTGGCTTGGTGGCTACACCTTC
CDR3aa: CASSLWLGGYTF
j_gene: TRBJ1-2
d_gene: NA
v_gene: TRBV5-6
abundance: NA

CDR3nt: TGTGCCAGCAGCTTTGCGCAGGGGGGCGATACGCAGTATTTT
CDR3aa: CASSFAQGGDTQYF
j_gene: TRBJ2-3
d_gene: NA
v_gene: TRBV5-5
abundance: NA

CDR3nt: TGTGCCTGGAGTGTCCTTCGGACTAGCGGGGTAGCCAAAAACATTCAGTACTTC
CDR3aa: CAWSVLRTSGVAKNIQYF
j_gene: TRBJ2-4
d_gene: TRBD2
v_gene: TRBV30
abundance: once

CDR3nt: TGTGCCAGCAGGACGGATAGCAATCAGCCCCAGCATTTT
CDR3aa: CASRTDSNQPQHF
j_gene: TRBJ1-5
d_gene: NA
v_gene: TRBV6-5
abundance: once

CDR3nt: TGTGCCAGCAGCTCAGGACAGGCCAATGAGCAGTTCTTC
CDR3aa: CASSSGQANEQFF
j_gene: TRBJ2-1
d_gene: TRBD1
v_gene: TRBV11-3
abundance: NA

CDR3nt: TGTGCCAGCAGCGAATCTAGCTACAACACCGGGGAGCTGTTTTTT
CDR3aa: CASSESSYNTGELFF
j_gene: TRBJ2-2
d_gene: NA
v_gene: TRBV6-4
abundance: NA

CDR3nt: TGCGCCAGCAGTGAGTCGACTAGCGGGAGCACCACAGATACGCAGTATTTT
CDR3aa: CASSESTSGSTTDTQYF
j_gene: TRBJ2-3
d_gene: TRBD2
v_gene: TRBV10-1
abundance: NA

CDR3nt: TGTGCCAGTAGAGACAGCCCAGGGGGCGCCTTTATTGTTGGTCAGCCCCAGCATTTT
CDR3aa: CASRDSPGGAFIVGQPQHF
j_gene: TRBJ1-5
d_gene: TRBD1
v_gene: TRBV19
abundance: NA

CDR3nt: TGCGCCAGCAGTTCTACCGGGACGGCAACTAATGAAAAACTGTTTTTT
CDR3aa: CASSSTGTATNEKLFF
j_gene: TRBJ1-4
d_gene: NA
v_gene: TRBV5-1
abundance: NA

CDR3nt: TGTGCCAGCAGTTTCGGACAGACCCCAGGGGAGCCCCAGCATTTT
CDR3aa: CASSFGQTPGEPQHF
j_gene: TRBJ1-5
d_gene: NA
v_gene: TRBV28
abundance: NA